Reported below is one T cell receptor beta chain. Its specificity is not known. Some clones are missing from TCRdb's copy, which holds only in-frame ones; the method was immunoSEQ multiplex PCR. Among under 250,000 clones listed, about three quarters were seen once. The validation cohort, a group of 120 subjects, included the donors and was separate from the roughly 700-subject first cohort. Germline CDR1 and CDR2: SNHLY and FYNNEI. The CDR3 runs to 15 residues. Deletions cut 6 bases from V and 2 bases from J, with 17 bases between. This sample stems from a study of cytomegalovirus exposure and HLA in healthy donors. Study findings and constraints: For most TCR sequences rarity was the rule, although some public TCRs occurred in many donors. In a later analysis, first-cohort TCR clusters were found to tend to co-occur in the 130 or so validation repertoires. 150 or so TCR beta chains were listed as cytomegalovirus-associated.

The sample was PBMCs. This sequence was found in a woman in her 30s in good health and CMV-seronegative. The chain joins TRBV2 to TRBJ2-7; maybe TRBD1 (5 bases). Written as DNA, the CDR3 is TGTGCCAGCAGAGCAGGGTTTTCAGGGACCTACGAGCAGTACTTC. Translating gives CASRAGFSGTYEQYF.